This T cell receptor (beta chain) was captured by sequencing in a study of shared clonotypes between healthy human individuals. Donors comprised only Caucasian adults living in Nashville, Tennessee. Method: immunoSEQ multiplex PCR; TCRdb's copy keeps in-frame clones and lacks some. The repertoire holds about 520,000 clones, with about 72% as singletons. The clonotype was recovered from a woman in her thirties or forties in good health. Some clones in this sample may be carry-over from other donors' samples. Sequenced material: PBMCs.

The CDR3 DNA reads as TGTGCCAGCAGCTACGGAGAGACCCAGTACTTC. Translation: CASSYGETQYF. The rearrangement links TRBV7-9 to TRBJ2-5; no reliable D call. This CDR3 has 11 residues. Per the germline V gene, CDR1 is SEHNR and CDR2 is FQNEAQ (reference sequence). Trimming removed 4 bases from V and 4 bases from J, with 4 bases in between. Full variable domain (rest looked up from reference TRBV7-9 and TRBJ2-5): DTGVSQNPRHKITKRGQNVTFRCDPISEHNRLYWYRQTLGQGPEFLTYFQNEAQLEKSRLLSDRFSAERPKGSFSTLEIQRTEQGDSAMYLCASSYGETQYFGPGTRLLVL.